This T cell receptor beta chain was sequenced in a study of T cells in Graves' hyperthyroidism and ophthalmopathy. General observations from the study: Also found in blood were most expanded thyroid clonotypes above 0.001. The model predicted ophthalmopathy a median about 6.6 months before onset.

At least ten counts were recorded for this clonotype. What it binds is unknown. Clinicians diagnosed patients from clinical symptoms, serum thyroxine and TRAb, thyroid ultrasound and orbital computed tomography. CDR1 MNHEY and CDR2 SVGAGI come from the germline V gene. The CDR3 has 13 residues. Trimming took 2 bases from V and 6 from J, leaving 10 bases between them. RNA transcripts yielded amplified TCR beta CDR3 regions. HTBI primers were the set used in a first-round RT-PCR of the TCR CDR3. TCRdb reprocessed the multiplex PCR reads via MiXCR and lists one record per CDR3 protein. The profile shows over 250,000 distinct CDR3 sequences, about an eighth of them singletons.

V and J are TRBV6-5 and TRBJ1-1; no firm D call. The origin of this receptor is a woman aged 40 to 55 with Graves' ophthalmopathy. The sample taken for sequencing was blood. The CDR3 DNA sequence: TGTGCCAGCAGTTACGGTAGGGAGGCTGAAGCTTTCTTT. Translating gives CASSYGREAEAFF.